This TCR beta chain was obtained from a study of T cell repertoires in cytomegalovirus infection (dated by TCRdb to 2018 to 2020). The study in broad terms: Recently identified HLA-C-restricted CMV epitopes, whose presentation resists viral immunomodulation, were targeted by peptide stimulations together with well-studied HLA-B-restricted epitopes. Donor HLA type was relevant to the analysis, because carriage of CMV infection together with the matching HLA type was indicated by public TCR beta signatures. On the study overall, not on this receptor specifically: In the ex vivo response, HLA-C-restricted CMV-specific TCR beta clonotypes were dominant, and in two of eight donors the single most frequent clonotype came from this HLA-C-restricted group. In both this cohort and an independent roughly 350-donor cohort, the cumulative frequency of public TCR beta family members distinguished carriers of CMV infection plus the relevant HLA type.

The run used an Illumina HiSeq 1500. TCRdb ran its own pipeline on the public reads, namely fastp trimming at Q25 and MiXCR clone calling, and kept in-frame beta chains. All rows with the same CDR3 protein become a single entry with the most common DNA and genes. The sample table contains around 710,000 distinct CDR3 sequences; only one count was recorded for almost 30% of them. The biggest ten clones account for around 13% of the sample. A word on this clonotype: Its specific antigen is unknown. No base quality information exists; no much larger clone differs at one position.

Clipping removes 4 bases from V and 2 bases from J, with 7 as the unmatched junction base count. The germline V gene encodes CDR1 SGHDT and CDR2 YYEEEE. The CDR3 sequence holds 16 residues, the cysteine and phenylalanine included. Only CDR3 DNA remains: 48 bases, in frame from the first base. The intended sense of this specimen's treatment or condition label: in vitro stimulation with specific CMV peptide epitopes to enrich CMV-specific T cells. The sequencing used cultured CD8+ T cells from PBMCs, collected from culture after CMV antigen stimulation. The chain links TRBV5-6 with TRBJ2-3, with TRBD2 matching 10 junction bases. This clonotype was obtained from a human donor in good health (CMV status not recorded). Some clones in this sample may be carry-over from other donors' samples. At the DNA level, the sequence is TGTGCCAGCAGCCTGGGGACTAGCGCGGTCACAGATACGCAGTATTTT. Translation gives CASSLGTSAVTDTQYF.